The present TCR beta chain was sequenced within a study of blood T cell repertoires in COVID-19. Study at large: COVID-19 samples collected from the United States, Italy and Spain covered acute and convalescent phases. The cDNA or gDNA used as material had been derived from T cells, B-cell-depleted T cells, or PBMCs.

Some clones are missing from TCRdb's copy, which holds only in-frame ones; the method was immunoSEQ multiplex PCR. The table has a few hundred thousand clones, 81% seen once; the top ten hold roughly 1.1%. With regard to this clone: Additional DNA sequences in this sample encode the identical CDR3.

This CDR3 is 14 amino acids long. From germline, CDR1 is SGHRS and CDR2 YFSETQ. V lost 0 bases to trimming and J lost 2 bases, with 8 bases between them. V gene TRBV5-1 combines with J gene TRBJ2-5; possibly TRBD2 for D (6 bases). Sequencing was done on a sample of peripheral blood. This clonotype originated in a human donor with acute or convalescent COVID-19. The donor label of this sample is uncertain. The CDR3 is CASSLGSGQETQYF. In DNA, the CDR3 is TGCGCCAGCAGCTTGGGGAGCGGGCAAGAGACCCAGTACTTC.